The source of this TCR beta chain is a study of human CD8 memory T cell subsets. Libraries for TCR beta were constructed using UMI-labeled 5' RACE. TCRdb reprocessed the 5' RACE reads and stores each CDR3 protein as one record, lacking DNA. The sample has about 12,000 distinct CDR3 sequences. The germline CDR1 and CDR2 sequences are SGHVS and FQNEAQ. The CDR3 is made up of 15 amino acids. J is TRBJ2-7 and V is TRBV7-8; absent DNA, TCRdb's TRBD1 call cannot be checked. Sequencing used CD8+ T cells from PBMCs. This receptor was obtained from a human donor in good health. The CDR3 sequence: CASSLFEGANYEQYF.